The 28 T cell receptor beta chains in this list originate from one sample, sequenced in a study of cytomegalovirus exposure and HLA in healthy donors. The repertoire was sequenced with immunoSEQ multiplex PCR; TCRdb's copy has only in-frame clones and lacks some. The sample includes around 150,000 clones, about 96% seen only once; the top ten take approximately 1%. The source material was PBMCs. The origin of the receptors is a woman under 30 in good health and CMV-seronegative.

The V and J genes are TRBV11-2 and TRBJ2-3, with 7 bases aligning to TRBD2. Germline lookup yields CDR1 SGHAT and CDR2 FQNNGV. Trimming at V came to 4 bases and at J to 3 bases, leaving 7 bases not matched to a gene. The CDR3 has 15 amino acids. The CDR3 is CASSSTSSGTDTQYF. In DNA, the CDR3 is TGTGCCAGCAGCTCCACTTCTAGCGGAACAGATACGCAGTATTTT.

This clone occurred once. V is TRBV9 and J is TRBJ1-4; possibly TRBD1 for D (5 bases). Trimming stripped 0 bases from V and 5 bases from J, with 11 bases between. This CDR3 has 15 amino acids. Per germline, CDR1 SGDLS and CDR2 YYNGEE. The CDR3: CASSVGGVTNEKLFF. The CDR3 bases are TGTGCCAGCAGCGTAGGGGGGGTGACAAATGAAAAACTGTTTTTT.

The rearrangement joins TRBV5-1 to TRBJ2-7; TRBD1 aligns across 7 bases. Germline V CDR1 and CDR2: SGHRS, YFSETQ. The CDR3 runs to 14 residues. Unmatched junction bases numbered 3, after V lost 0 bases and J lost 3 bases. CDR3 in amino acids: CASSLVGTDYEQYF. For the CDR3, the DNA is TGCGCCAGCAGCTTGGTGGGGACAGACTACGAGCAGTACTTC.

This chain connects TRBV5-1 to TRBJ2-2; 7 bases line up with TRBD1. Germline loops: CDR1 SGHRS, CDR2 YFSETQ. The CDR3 totals 14 residues. The trim removed 4 bases at V and 4 bases at J, leaving 4 bases unmatched. CDR3 in amino acids: CASSAPGGTGELFF. In nucleotides, the CDR3 is TGCGCCAGCAGCGCACCAGGGGGCACCGGGGAGCTGTTTTTT.

This chain links TRBV2 with TRBJ2-1; a possible D gene is TRBD1 (5 bases). From germline, CDR1 is SNHLY and CDR2 FYNNEI. V lost 3 bases, J lost 2 bases, and 17 bases lay in between. The CDR3 is 17 residues long. The CDR3 DNA reads TGTGCCAGCAGTGAGGGTATGACAGTCGAACCCTACAATGAGCAGTTCTTC. Translating it yields CASSEGMTVEPYNEQFF.

V and J are TRBV27 and TRBJ2-5; TRBD2 matches at 9 bases. V trimming: 6 bases; J trimming: 4 bases; junction bases outside the gene matches: 12. Germline CDR1 reads MNHEY; CDR2 reads SMNVEV (reference sequence). This CDR3 comprises 16 residues. Written as DNA, the CDR3 is TGTGCCAGCAGCTTGCAGCGGGGGGCAATAGGAGAGACCCAGTACTTC. Its translation is CASSLQRGAIGETQYF.

The V call is TRBV4-1, the J call TRBJ2-7; the D is unclear. The CDR3 runs 15 residues. Germline V gene data show CDR1 as MGHRA and CDR2 as YSYEKL. The V and J ends lost 4 bases and 0 bases respectively, with 13 bases between them. The CDR3 protein is CASSPHSLSSYEQYF. CDR3 sequence (DNA): TGCGCCAGCAGCCCCCATTCTTTGAGCTCCTACGAGCAGTACTTC.

This clone was seen a single time. The genes are TRBV5-1 and TRBJ2-5, with 10 nucleotides matching TRBD2. The germline V gene encodes CDR1 SGHRS and CDR2 YFSETQ. The ends lost 1 base at V and 0 bases at J; junction bases unmatched: 12. The CDR3 length is 19 residues. The CDR3 region is CASSLPVGLAGVNQETQYF. CDR3 sequence (DNA): TGCGCCAGCAGCTTGCCGGTCGGGCTAGCGGGGGTAAACCAAGAGACCCAGTACTTC. Together with reference TRBV5-1 and TRBJ2-5, the CDR3 gives the full variable domain: KAGVTQTPRYLIKTRGQQVTLSCSPISGHRSVSWYQQTPGQGLQFLFEYFSETQRNKGNFPGRFSGRQFSNSRSEMNVSTLELGDSALYLCASSLPVGLAGVNQETQYFGPGTRLLVL.

This sequence joins TRBV28 and TRBJ2-2, with a tentative D call TRBD2 (5 bases). V was clipped by 5 bases and J by 5 bases, with 21 bases between them. The CDR3 consists of 17 residues. Germline V gene data show CDR1 as MDHEN and CDR2 as SYDVKM. The CDR3: CASSPPPRVRTTGELFF. CDR3 in DNA: TGTGCCAGCAGTCCCCCCCCGCGGGTCCGGACGACCGGGGAGCTGTTTTTT.

The rearrangement joins TRBV2 to TRBJ1-1; unclear D gene. The V end was cut by 3 bases, the J end by 10 bases, with 12 bases between. The CDR3 covers 12 residues. Germline-derived CDR1 and CDR2 are SNHLY and FYNNEI. CDR3 sequence reads: CASSEDQAGAFF. In DNA, the CDR3 is TGTGCCAGCAGTGAGGACCAAGCGGGAGCTTTCTTT.

This chain links TRBV27 with TRBJ2-5; D might be TRBD2 (6 bases). Germline-derived CDR1 and CDR2 are MNHEY and SMNVEV (reference sequence). CDR3 length equals 15 residues. V was cut by 4 bases and J by 2 bases, with 14 bases left in between. CDR3: CASSWATGEQETQYF. CDR3 DNA: TGTGCCAGCAGTTGGGCAACGGGGGAACAAGAGACCCAGTACTTC.

CDR3 sequence reads: CASSVDRGYYGYTF. Written as DNA, the CDR3 is TGTGCCAGCAGCGTGGACAGGGGCTACTATGGCTACACCTTC. V and J are TRBV5-5 and TRBJ1-2; TRBD1 aligns across 9 bases. Losses at the gene ends were 4 bases for V and 3 bases for J; bases not matched to a gene: 4. The CDR3 spans 14 residues. Germline CDR1 is SGHKS and CDR2 is YYEKEE (reference sequence).

The gene calls are TRBV13 and TRBJ2-1; possibly TRBD1 for D (6 bases). This CDR3 has 15 residues. V was trimmed by 2 bases and J by 7 bases, leaving 15 bases between them. From germline, CDR1 is PRHDT and CDR2 FYEKMQ (reference sequence). The DNA of the CDR3 is TGTGCCAGCAGCTTACTGGGGGCAAGCCCGAATGAGCAGTTCTTC. Residues: CASSLLGASPNEQFF.

This sequence joins TRBV9 and TRBJ2-3; D is undetermined. Germline assignment: CDR1 SGDLS and CDR2 YYNGEE. V gave up 7 bases and J gave up 0 bases, with 9 bases separating them. This CDR3 region has 13 residues. The chain's CDR3 is CASRSPSTDTQYF. Here the CDR3 DNA reads TGTGCCAGCCGGTCCCCTAGCACAGATACGCAGTATTTT.

This sequence joins TRBV11-2 and TRBJ2-2; 12 bases align to TRBD2. The germline V gene encodes CDR1 SGHAT and CDR2 FQNNGV. The CDR3 consists of 18 residues. V lost 5 bases, J lost 5 bases, and 12 bases stayed unmatched. DNA of the CDR3: TGTGCCAGCAGCCCTAGGGCCCTGACTAGCGGGGGAACCGGGGAGCTGTTTTTT. Its translation is CASSPRALTSGGTGELFF.

The rearrangement uses TRBV5-1 and TRBJ1-5; D might be TRBD1 (5 bases). The CDR3 is 15 amino acids. Germline V lookup: CDR1 SGHRS, CDR2 YFSETQ. V was cut by 0 bases and J by 3 bases, with 10 bases left in between. The CDR3 is CASSLGQGPNQPQHF. CDR3 DNA: TGCGCCAGCAGCTTGGGCCAGGGCCCCAATCAGCCCCAGCATTTT.

The V gene is TRBV5-1, the J gene TRBJ1-6; 8 bases map to TRBD1. J was trimmed by 5 bases and V by 0 bases; bases with no gene match: 7. The CDR3 runs to 17 residues. The germline gives CDR1 SGHRS, CDR2 YFSETQ. CDR3 in DNA: TGCGCCAGCAGCTTGGACAGGGGGGCATCGGATAATTCACCCCTCCACTTT. It specifies CASSLDRGASDNSPLHF.

The chain is built from TRBV6-6 and TRBJ2-5; D remains unclear. V dropped 7 bases and J dropped 5 bases, with 8 bases sitting between them. The germline CDR1 and CDR2 sequences are MNHNY and SVGAGI (reference sequence). CDR3 length: 11 amino acids. CDR3 loop: CASISSETQYF. The CDR3 nucleotides are TGTGCCAGCATCTCCTCCGAGACCCAGTACTTC.

The V and J genes are TRBV5-1 and TRBJ2-4, with no clear D. The germline V gene encodes CDR1 SGHRS and CDR2 YFSETQ. The CDR3 extends over 16 amino acids. V gave up 4 bases and J gave up 0 bases, with 14 bases separating them. The CDR3 coding sequence is TGCGCCAGCAGCCCAAACGATAAGCTAGCCAAAAACATTCAGTACTTC. Translated, it gives CASSPNDKLAKNIQYF.

The genes are TRBV7-9 and TRBJ1-4; the D gene is possibly TRBD1 (6 bases). The V gene lost 5 bases and the J gene lost 5 bases, with 15 bases spanning the gap. The CDR3 extends over 15 amino acids. Per the germline V gene, CDR1 is SEHNR and CDR2 is FQNEAQ (reference sequence). The CDR3 DNA reads TGTGCCAGCAGCCATACAGGGTGGGGGAATGAAAAACTGTTTTTT. Protein product: CASSHTGWGNEKLFF.

This clone was found once. This rearrangement joins TRBV4-1 to TRBJ2-1; 12 nucleotides line up with TRBD2. The CDR3 runs to 16 residues. Germline V gene lookup returns CDR1 MGHRA and CDR2 YSYEKL. After removal of 4 bases from V and 4 bases from J, the junction contained 5 bases not matched to a gene. The CDR3 loop is CASSPNLAGGYNEQFF. The CDR3 DNA reads TGCGCCAGCAGCCCGAACCTAGCGGGGGGGTACAATGAGCAGTTCTTC.

V usage is TRBV11-3 and J usage is TRBJ2-7, with 9 bases fitting TRBD1. The CDR3 covers 14 residues. The junction had 5 bases not matched to a gene; V was cut back by 5 bases and J by 3 bases. Germline CDR1 and CDR2: SGHNT and YENEEA. CDR3 sequence reads: CASSLTGGDYEQYF. The CDR3 DNA is TGTGCCAGCAGCCTTACAGGGGGCGACTACGAGCAGTACTTC.

The chain is built from TRBV4-3 and TRBJ2-4, with TRBD1 identical over 7 bases. The ends lost 1 base at V and 0 bases at J; junction bases unmatched: 3. The CDR3 consists of 16 residues. Germline CDR1 reads LGHNA; CDR2 reads YSLEER. This CDR3 reads CASSQGQGVAKNIQYF. For the CDR3, the DNA is TGCGCCAGCAGCCAAGGACAGGGCGTAGCCAAAAACATTCAGTACTTC.

The chain combines TRBV19 with TRBJ2-7, with 9 nucleotides matching TRBD1. In germline, CDR1 is LNHDA, CDR2 SQIVND (reference sequence). V trimming: 3 bases; J trimming: 3 bases; junction bases outside the gene matches: 6. CDR3 size: 15 residues. CDR3 in amino acids: CASSIGQGLHYEQYF. DNA of the CDR3: TGTGCCAGTAGTATCGGACAGGGGCTCCACTACGAGCAGTACTTC.

V and J are TRBV4-3 and TRBJ1-1; D remains ambiguous. Germline CDR1 reads LGHNA; CDR2 reads YSLEER. The V end was cut by 1 base, the J end by 6 bases, with 12 bases between. The CDR3 totals 14 residues. The CDR3 spells CASSQAFGRSEAFF. As DNA, the CDR3 is TGCGCCAGCAGCCAAGCTTTTGGCCGCTCTGAAGCTTTCTTT.

This clone was recorded once. The chain employs TRBV13 and TRBJ2-3; 14 bases are shared with TRBD2. CDR1 and CDR2 from the germline V gene are PRHDT and FYEKMQ (reference sequence). V lost 6 bases, J lost 0 bases, and 5 bases stayed unmatched. This CDR3 has 17 residues. This CDR3 reads CASSLGLAGASTDTQYF. The DNA for the CDR3 is TGTGCCAGCAGTCTGGGACTAGCGGGGGCAAGCACAGATACGCAGTATTTT.

This chain joins TRBV21-1 and TRBJ1-3; TRBD1, the D gene given by the table, was not confirmed from the DNA. TRBV21-1 is described as a pseudogene. The CDR3 has 15 residues. Here the CDR3 reads CASSSPRHSGNTIYF. DNA of the CDR3: TGTGCCAGCAGCAGCCCGAGACACTCAGGAAACACCATATATTTT.

The V gene is TRBV27, the J gene TRBJ2-7; 7 bases line up with TRBD1. Looked up from germline, CDR1 is MNHEY and CDR2 is SMNVEV (reference sequence). J was trimmed by 4 bases and V by 5 bases; bases with no gene match: 8. The CDR3 sequence is 14 residues long. CDR3 sequence (DNA): TGTGCCAGCAGTCTTAAGGACAGGACGTACGAGCAGTACTTC. It translates to CASSLKDRTYEQYF.